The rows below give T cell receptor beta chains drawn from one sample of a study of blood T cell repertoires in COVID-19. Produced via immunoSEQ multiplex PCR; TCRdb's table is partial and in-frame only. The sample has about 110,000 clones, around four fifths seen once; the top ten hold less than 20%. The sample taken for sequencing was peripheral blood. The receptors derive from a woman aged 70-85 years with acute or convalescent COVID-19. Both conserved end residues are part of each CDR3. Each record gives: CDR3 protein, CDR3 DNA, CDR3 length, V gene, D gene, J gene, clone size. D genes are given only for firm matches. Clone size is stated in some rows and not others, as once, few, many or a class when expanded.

CDR3: CAWSLAKNIQYF
DNA: TGTGCCTGGAGCCTAGCCAAAAACATTCAGTACTTC
length: 12
V: TRBV30
D: .
J: TRBJ2-4
size: .

CDR3: CASSPPTGGATGELFF
DNA: TGTGCCAGCTCACCACCGACAGGGGGCGCCACCGGGGAGCTGTTTTTT
length: 16
V: TRBV18
D: TRBD1
J: TRBJ2-2
size: few

CDR3: CASSLGLTGGVNEKLFF
DNA: TGTGCCAGCAGCTTGGGCCTAACAGGGGGCGTGAATGAAAAACTGTTTTTT
length: 17
V: TRBV5-4
D: TRBD1
J: TRBJ1-4
size: few

CDR3: CASSYLDRAGYTF
DNA: TGTGCCAGCAGTTACTTGGACAGGGCTGGCTACACCTTC
length: 13
V: TRBV6-5
D: TRBD1
J: TRBJ1-2
size: .

CDR3: CASSFGSTSGNTIYF
DNA: TGCGCCAGCAGCTTCGGGTCAACCTCTGGAAACACCATATATTTT
length: 15
V: TRBV5-1
D: .
J: TRBJ1-3
size: .

CDR3: CASSLGGTRSGNTIYF
DNA: TGTGCCAGCAGCTTAGGCGGGACTCGCTCTGGAAACACCATATATTTT
length: 16
V: TRBV7-8
D: .
J: TRBJ1-3
size: .

CDR3: CASSRPGQQETQYF
DNA: TGTGCCAGTAGTCGCCCGGGACAGCAAGAGACCCAGTACTTC
length: 14
V: TRBV19
D: TRBD1
J: TRBJ2-5
size: .

CDR3: CAWSVTTGRGYTF
DNA: TGTGCCTGGAGTGTAACGACAGGTCGTGGCTACACCTTC
length: 13
V: TRBV30
D: .
J: TRBJ1-2
size: few

CDR3: CASLLAGFTDTQYF
DNA: TGTGCCAGCTTGTTAGCGGGGTTCACAGATACGCAGTATTTT
length: 14
V: TRBV18
D: TRBD2
J: TRBJ2-3
size: .

CDR3: CAWSPGLAGGGDTQYF
DNA: TGTGCCTGGAGCCCGGGGCTAGCGGGGGGTGGAGATACGCAGTATTTT
length: 16
V: TRBV30
D: TRBD2
J: TRBJ2-3
size: .

CDR3: CASSPGGGYEAFF
DNA: TGTGCCAGCTCACCGGGAGGGGGATACGAAGCTTTCTTT
length: 13
V: TRBV18
D: .
J: TRBJ1-1
size: once

CDR3: CASSLSSGNTIYF
DNA: TGTGCCAGCAGCCTCTCCTCTGGAAACACCATATATTTT
length: 13
V: TRBV7-7
D: .
J: TRBJ1-3
size: .

CDR3: CASSYVGSTDTQYF
DNA: TGTGCCAGCAGTTACGTCGGGAGCACAGATACGCAGTATTTT
length: 14
V: TRBV6-5
D: .
J: TRBJ2-3
size: .

CDR3: CATSRVPSQDRHTDTQYF
DNA: TGTGCCACCAGCAGAGTTCCGTCGCAGGACAGACACACAGATACGCAGTATTTT
length: 18
V: TRBV15
D: .
J: TRBJ2-3
size: .

CDR3: CASSYTSGSGNTIYF
DNA: TGTGCCAGCAGTTACACCTCGGGGAGTGGAAACACCATATATTTT
length: 15
V: TRBV6-5
D: .
J: TRBJ1-3
size: .

CDR3: CASSLKQGALPQHF
DNA: TGTGCCAGCAGCTTAAAACAGGGGGCATTGCCCCAGCATTTT
length: 14
V: TRBV27
D: TRBD1
J: TRBJ1-5
size: .

CDR3: CAIRGQENQPQHF
DNA: TGTGCCATCAGGGGACAGGAGAATCAGCCCCAGCATTTT
length: 13
V: TRBV10-3
D: TRBD1
J: TRBJ1-5
size: .

CDR3: CASSDLGGDTDTQYF
DNA: TGTGCCAGCAGTGATCTCGGGGGGGACACAGATACGCAGTATTTT
length: 15
V: TRBV6-1
D: TRBD2
J: TRBJ2-3
size: .

CDR3: CASSILPDRGRRKTQYF
DNA: TGTGCCAGCAGTATCCTTCCGGACAGGGGGCGCAGAAAGACCCAGTACTTC
length: 17
V: TRBV2
D: TRBD1
J: TRBJ2-5
size: once

CDR3: CSARTVNEQFF
DNA: TGCAGTGCAAGGACAGTTAATGAGCAGTTCTTC
length: 11
V: TRBV20-1
D: .
J: TRBJ2-1
size: .

CDR3: CAWSVLQGNSPLHF
DNA: TGTGCCTGGAGTGTACTTCAGGGGAATTCACCCCTCCACTTT
length: 14
V: TRBV30
D: .
J: TRBJ1-6
size: .

CDR3: CASSPGLASYEQYF
DNA: TGCGCCAGCAGCCCGGGACTAGCGTCCTACGAGCAGTACTTC
length: 14
V: TRBV5-1
D: TRBD2
J: TRBJ2-7
size: few

CDR3: CASRTGGNSPLHF
DNA: TGTGCCAGCCGGACAGGGGGAAATTCACCCCTCCACTTT
length: 13
V: TRBV2
D: TRBD1
J: TRBJ1-6
size: .

CDR3: CASSLWRGGSDTQYF
DNA: TGTGCCAGCAGTTTATGGCGTGGGGGCTCAGATACGCAGTATTTT
length: 15
V: TRBV27
D: .
J: TRBJ2-3
size: .

CDR3: CASSEQGAGGNTIYF
DNA: TGTGCCAGCAGCGAACAGGGGGCAGGTGGAAACACCATATATTTT
length: 15
V: TRBV3-1/TRBV3-2
D: TRBD1
J: TRBJ1-3
size: .

CDR3: CASSHPMARYGYTF
DNA: TGTGCCAGCAGCCACCCCATGGCTCGCTATGGCTACACCTTC
length: 14
V: TRBV3-1/TRBV3-2
D: .
J: TRBJ1-2
size: once

CDR3: CASSQAGTSGGGTQYF
DNA: TGTGCCAGCAGCCAAGCTGGGACTAGCGGGGGTGGGACCCAGTACTTC
length: 16
V: TRBV3-1/TRBV3-2
D: TRBD2
J: TRBJ2-5
size: once

CDR3: CASSRDSGSYNEQFF
DNA: TGTGCCAGCAGCAGGGACAGCGGCTCCTACAATGAGCAGTTCTTC
length: 15
V: TRBV5-4
D: TRBD1
J: TRBJ2-1
size: .

CDR3: CASSGDRGNSPLHF
DNA: TGCGCCAGCAGCGGGGACAGGGGAAATTCACCCCTCCACTTT
length: 14
V: TRBV5-1
D: TRBD1
J: TRBJ1-6
size: .

CDR3: CASSASGQSSYNSPLHF
DNA: TGTGCCAGCAGCGCGAGCGGACAGAGCTCCTATAATTCACCCCTCCACTTT
length: 17
V: TRBV9
D: .
J: TRBJ1-6
size: .

CDR3: CASSELTGRTDTQYF
DNA: TGTGCCAGCAGTGAATTGACAGGGAGGACAGATACGCAGTATTTT
length: 15
V: TRBV25-1
D: .
J: TRBJ2-3
size: .

CDR3: CAWRAGGGSPLHF
DNA: TGTGCCTGGAGGGCGGGGGGAGGTTCACCCCTCCACTTT
length: 13
V: TRBV30
D: .
J: TRBJ1-6
size: .

CDR3: CASSPRGGDGYTF
DNA: TGTGCCAGCAGCCCCCGCGGAGGGGATGGCTACACCTTC
length: 13
V: TRBV11-2
D: .
J: TRBJ1-2
size: .

CDR3: CASSQRLAGGVETQYF
DNA: TGTGCCAGCAGTCAACGACTAGCGGGGGGCGTAGAGACCCAGTACTTC
length: 16
V: TRBV27
D: TRBD2
J: TRBJ2-5
size: once

CDR3: CAWSVTGRGSGNTIYF
DNA: TGTGCCTGGAGTGTTACTGGCAGGGGGTCTGGAAACACCATATATTTT
length: 16
V: TRBV30
D: TRBD1
J: TRBJ1-3
size: .

CDR3: CASSRGNGETQYF
DNA: TGTGCCAGCAGCCGCGGAAATGGAGAGACCCAGTACTTC
length: 13
V: TRBV7-9
D: .
J: TRBJ2-5
size: few

CDR3: CASSPAGGKNIQYF
DNA: TGTGCCAGCTCACCCGCAGGGGGCAAAAACATTCAGTACTTC
length: 14
V: TRBV18
D: TRBD1
J: TRBJ2-4
size: many